This T cell receptor beta chain was observed in a study of tumor and adjacent non-tumor tissue in lung cancer. The CDR3 spans 11 residues. Trimming left V 6 bases short and J 4 bases short, with 7 bases between. The germline V gene encodes CDR1 SGHRS and CDR2 YFSETQ. Three rounds of nested PCR, following a modified ARM-PCR protocol, produced the TCRbeta library. TCRdb independently ran MiXCR on the multiplex PCR reads; one entry per CDR3 protein. Altogether more than 90,000 distinct CDR3 sequences are present, approximately 65% being singletons, with the ten largest covering roughly 18%. At least ten counts were recorded for this clonotype. The template was RNA from unsorted bulk tissue. Chemotherapy-naive patients with new lung cancer underwent thoracic surgery in China, August–November 2014.

Sequencing was carried out using lung tumor tissue. The sequence derives from a man aged 55-75 years with non-small cell lung cancer. The chain joins TRBV5-1 to TRBJ1-2; D remains ambiguous. The CDR3 sequence: CASTNGYGYTF. CDR3 coding DNA: TGCGCCAGCACAAACGGCTATGGCTACACCTTC.